This T cell receptor (beta chain) appears in the sequencing data of a study of CD8 T cells in ankylosing spondylitis. Findings of the study overall: Significant enrichment of disease-linked clones was reported in matched ankylosing spondylitis synovial fluid.

The V gene lost 4 bases and the J gene lost 3 bases, with 7 bases spanning the gap. CDR1 and CDR2 (germline): MNHEY, SMNVEV (reference sequence). This CDR3 region has 13 residues. Note on this clonotype: Antigen unknown.

Researchers built TCR beta libraries using quantitative 5'-RACE with molecular barcodes. TCRdb fed the 5' RACE reads into MiXCR, producing one record per CDR3 protein. Of roughly 150,000 distinct CDR3 sequences listed, around a third are singletons. The chain uses TRBV27 and TRBJ2-1, with D unclear. The sequenced material came from synovial fluid, either unsorted or a sorted T cell fraction (not recorded which). The TCR sequence derives from a male donor with ankylosing spondylitis. The CDR3 region has the DNA TGTGCCAGCAGTTCCTGGGACTACAATGAGCAGTTCTTC. This translates into CASSSWDYNEQFF.